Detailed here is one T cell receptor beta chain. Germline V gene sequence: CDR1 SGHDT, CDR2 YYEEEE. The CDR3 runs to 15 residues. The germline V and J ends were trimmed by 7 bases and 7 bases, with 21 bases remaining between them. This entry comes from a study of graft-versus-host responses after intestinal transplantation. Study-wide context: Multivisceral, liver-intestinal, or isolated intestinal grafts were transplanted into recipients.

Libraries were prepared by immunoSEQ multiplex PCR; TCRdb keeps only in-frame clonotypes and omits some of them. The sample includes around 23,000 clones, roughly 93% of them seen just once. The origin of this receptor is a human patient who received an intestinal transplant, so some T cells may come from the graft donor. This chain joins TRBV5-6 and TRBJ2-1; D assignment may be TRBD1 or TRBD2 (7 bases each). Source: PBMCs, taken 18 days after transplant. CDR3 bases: TGTGCCAGCCTTCCTCGGGGAGGGGGCTTTAATGAGCAGTTCTTC. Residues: CASLPRGGGFNEQFF.